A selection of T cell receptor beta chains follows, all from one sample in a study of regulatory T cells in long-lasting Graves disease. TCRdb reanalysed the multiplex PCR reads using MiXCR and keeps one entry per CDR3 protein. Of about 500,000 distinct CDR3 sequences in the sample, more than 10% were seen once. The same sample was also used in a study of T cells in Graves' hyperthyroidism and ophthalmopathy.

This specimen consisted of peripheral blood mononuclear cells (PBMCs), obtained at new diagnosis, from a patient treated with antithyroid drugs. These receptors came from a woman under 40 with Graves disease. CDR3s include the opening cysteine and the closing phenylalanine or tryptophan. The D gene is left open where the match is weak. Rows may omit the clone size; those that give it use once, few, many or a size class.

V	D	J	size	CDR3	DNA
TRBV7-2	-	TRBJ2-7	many	CASSLANTYEQYF	TGTGCCAGCAGCTTAGCAAACACCTACGAGCAGTACTTC
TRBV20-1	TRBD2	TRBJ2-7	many	CSALRLAGDPHGEQYF	TGCAGTGCTTTAAGACTAGCGGGAGACCCCCATGGCGAGCAGTACTTC
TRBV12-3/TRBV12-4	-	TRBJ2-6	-	CASSDRDSGSGANVLTF	TGTGCCAGCAGTGACCGGGACTCTGGCTCTGGGGCCAACGTCCTGACTTTC
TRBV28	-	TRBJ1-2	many	CASTSEGGYLYGYTF	TGTGCCAGCACTTCGGAAGGGGGATACCTCTATGGCTACACCTTC
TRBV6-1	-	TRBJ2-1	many	CASTGTFGGYNEQFF	TGTGCCAGCACTGGAACCTTTGGGGGCTACAATGAGCAGTTCTTC
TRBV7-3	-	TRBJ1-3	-	CASSLSHGNTIYF	TGTGCCAGCAGCTTATCGCATGGAAACACCATATATTTT
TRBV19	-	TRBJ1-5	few	CASSIGRDLLLPQHF	TGTGCCAGTAGTATAGGCCGGGACCTCCTTCTGCCCCAGCATTTT
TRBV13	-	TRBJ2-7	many	CASSSTDADKPYEQYF	TGTGCCAGCAGCTCTACGGATGCGGATAAGCCCTACGAGCAGTACTTC
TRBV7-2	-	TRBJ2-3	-	CASSLRATKLAYSTDTQYF	TGTGCCAGCAGCTTACGGGCTACTAAGCTAGCGTATAGCACAGATACGCAGTATTTT
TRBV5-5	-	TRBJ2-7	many	CASSSWSVNEQYF	TGTGCCAGCAGTTCGTGGAGTGTCAACGAGCAGTACTTC
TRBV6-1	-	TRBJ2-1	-	CASSTQGGAPYNEQFF	TGTGCCAGCAGTACCCAAGGAGGGGCTCCCTACAATGAGCAGTTCTTC
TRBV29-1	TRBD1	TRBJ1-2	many	CSVGGTGGYGYTF	TGCAGCGTGGGGGGGACAGGGGGCTATGGCTACACCTTC
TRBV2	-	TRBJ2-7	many	CASSGDTWGQYF	TGTGCCAGCAGTGGGGACACCTGGGGGCAGTACTTC
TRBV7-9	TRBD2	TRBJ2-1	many	CASSFVAGGDEQFF	TGTGCCAGCAGCTTCGTAGCGGGAGGGGATGAGCAGTTCTTC
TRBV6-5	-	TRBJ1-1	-	CASSYSNSGIGGEAFF	TGTGCCAGCAGTTACTCTAACTCAGGGATCGGGGGAGAAGCTTTCTTT
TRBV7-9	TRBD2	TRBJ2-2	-	CASSLARQGNNPGTSGTGELFF	TGTGCCAGCAGCTTAGCTCGCCAGGGCAATAACCCCGGGACTAGCGGCACCGGGGAGCTGTTTTTT
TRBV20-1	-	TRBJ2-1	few	CSGLGTLANNEQFF	TGCAGTGGGCTGGGGACCCTTGCTAATAATGAGCAGTTCTTC
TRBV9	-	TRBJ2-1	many	CASSAAPNGDEQFF	TGTGCCAGCAGCGCGGCGCCGAACGGCGATGAGCAGTTCTTC
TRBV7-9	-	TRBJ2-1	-	CASSLILAVTPNEQFF	TGTGCCAGCAGCTTAATCTTGGCTGTTACGCCCAATGAGCAGTTCTTC
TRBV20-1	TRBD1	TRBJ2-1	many	CSARDVTGFNEQFF	TGCAGTGCTAGAGACGTGACAGGGTTTAATGAGCAGTTCTTC
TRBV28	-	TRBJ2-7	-	CASSSAFPYEQYF	TGTGCCAGCAGTTCCGCTTTCCCATACGAGCAGTACTTC
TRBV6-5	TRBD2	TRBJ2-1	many	CASSSPPWSGRGNEQFF	TGTGCCAGCAGTTCTCCCCCGTGGAGCGGGAGGGGGAATGAGCAGTTCTTC
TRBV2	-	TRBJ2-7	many	CASRPMAGAPYEQYF	TGTGCCAGCAGGCCAATGGCGGGGGCCCCCTACGAGCAGTACTTC
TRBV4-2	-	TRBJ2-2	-	CASSQVRVSVGTGELFF	TGTGCCAGCAGCCAAGTTAGGGTCAGCGTAGGCACCGGGGAGCTGTTTTTT
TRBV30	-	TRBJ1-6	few	CAWSWMGPYNSPLHF	TGTGCCTGGAGCTGGATGGGGCCGTATAATTCACCCCTCCACTTT
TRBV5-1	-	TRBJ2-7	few	CASTWRAGYEQYF	TGCGCCAGCACCTGGCGGGCTGGCTACGAGCAGTACTTC
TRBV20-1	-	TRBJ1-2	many	CSAREGSYGYTF	TGCAGTGCTAGAGAAGGTTCCTATGGCTACACCTTC
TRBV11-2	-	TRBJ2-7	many	CASSFKGYEQYF	TGTGCCAGCAGCTTCAAGGGCTACGAGCAGTACTTC
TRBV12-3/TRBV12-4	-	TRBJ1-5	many	CASSLWPINQPQHF	TGTGCCAGCAGTTTGTGGCCGATAAATCAGCCCCAGCATTTT
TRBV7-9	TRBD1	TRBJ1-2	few	CASSLGIYRDRGDGYTF	TGTGCCAGCAGCTTAGGAATTTACCGGGACAGGGGGGATGGCTACACCTTC
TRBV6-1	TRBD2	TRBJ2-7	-	CASRKDRAGASYEQYF	TGTGCCAGCAGGAAAGACCGTGCGGGAGCCTCCTACGAGCAGTACTTC
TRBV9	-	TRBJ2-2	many	CASSGDWNTGELFF	TGTGCCAGCAGCGGGGACTGGAACACCGGGGAGCTGTTTTTT
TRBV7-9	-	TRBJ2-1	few	CASSLYSDYNEQFF	TGTGCCAGCAGCTTATATTCAGACTACAATGAGCAGTTCTTC
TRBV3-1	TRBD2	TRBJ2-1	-	CASTTGRAGEQFF	TGTGCCAGCACCACGGGTAGAGCGGGAGAGCAGTTCTTC
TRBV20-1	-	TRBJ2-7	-	CSARGVDLSYEQYF	TGCAGTGCTAGAGGAGTGGACCTCTCCTACGAGCAGTACTTC
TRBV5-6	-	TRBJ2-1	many	CASSQIADSYNEQFF	TGTGCCAGCAGCCAGATAGCGGATTCATACAATGAGCAGTTCTTC
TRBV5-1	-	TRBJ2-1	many	CASNGNSPSSYNEQFF	TGCGCCAGCAACGGCAATAGTCCCAGCTCCTACAATGAGCAGTTCTTC
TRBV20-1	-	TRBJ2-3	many	CSARVTPGPRWGTDTQYF	TGCAGTGCTAGAGTGACCCCGGGGCCCAGGTGGGGCACAGATACGCAGTATTTT
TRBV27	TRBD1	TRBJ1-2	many	CASSSQGDRRPYGYTF	TGTGCCAGCAGTTCGCAAGGGGACAGGCGACCGTATGGCTACACCTTC
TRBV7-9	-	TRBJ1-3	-	CAGEGSGNTIYF	TGTGCAGGTGAGGGCTCTGGAAACACCATATATTTT
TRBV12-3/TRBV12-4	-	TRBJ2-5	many	CASRPLSGLQETQYF	TGTGCCAGCAGACCGTTGAGCGGGCTACAAGAGACCCAGTACTTC
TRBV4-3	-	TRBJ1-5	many	CASSQDLLGDQPQHF	TGCGCCAGCAGCCAAGACCTCCTAGGGGATCAGCCCCAGCATTTT
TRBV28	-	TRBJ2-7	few	CASSLVSPPGEQYF	TGTGCCAGCAGTTTAGTGTCGCCGCCCGGCGAGCAGTACTTC
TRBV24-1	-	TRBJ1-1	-	CATSEPDSRKAFF	TGTGCCACCAGTGAACCGGACAGCCGTAAAGCTTTCTTT